The 8 T cell receptor beta chains in this list originate from one sample, sequenced in a study of tumor-infiltrating lymphocytes in primary liver carcinoma. Unsorted whole blood supplied the RNA, and germline DNA was extracted too. Total RNA amounting to roughly 450 ng was the source from which TCR beta cDNA was made with a constant-region primer. Sequencing libraries for TCR beta derived from three nested multiplex PCR rounds that used slightly modified ARM-PCR. Running 10 cycles apiece, the first two PCR rounds relied on TRBV1-TRBV30 forward primers together with a C-beta reverse primer. MiXCR, run by TCRdb on the multiplex PCR reads, gives a single entry per CDR3 protein. This repertoire shows about 330,000 distinct CDR3 sequences, roughly 61% found once; its top ten account for about 6.5%. Sequenced sample: peripheral blood. These receptor sequences come from a middle-aged man with primary liver carcinoma and hepatitis B virus infection.

With regard to this clonotype: This may arise from a read error, as a much more abundant clone is one base away. The chain uses TRBV6-5 and TRBJ2-5; TRBD2 might be the D (6 bases). Germline V lookup: CDR1 MNHEY, CDR2 SVGAGI. Trimming took 5 bases from V and 5 from J, leaving 15 bases between them. There are 14 residues in the CDR3. CDR3 DNA sequence: TGTGCCAGCAGTCCGCGACTAGTTCTGGAGACCCAGTACTTC. It specifies CASSPRLVLETQYF.

The chain joins TRBV11-2 to TRBJ1-6; D call uncertain. Deletions cut 3 bases from V and 10 bases from J, with 13 bases between. In germline, CDR1 is SGHAT, CDR2 FQNNGV. The CDR3 totals 14 residues. In nucleotides, the CDR3 is TGTGCCAGCAGCTTCGCCAGCCCCAAATCACCCCTCCACTTT. Protein product: CASSFASPKSPLHF.

This clonotype appeared many times. The J gene is TRBJ1-3, the V gene TRBV6-1; D is uncertain. The CDR3 sequence is 15 residues long. CDR1 and CDR2 from the germline V gene are MNHNS and SASEGT. Deletions cut 4 bases from V and 1 base from J, with 11 bases between. The CDR3 loop reads CASSGQVHSGNTIYF. In DNA, the CDR3 is TGTGCCAGCAGTGGACAAGTGCATTCTGGAAACACCATATATTTT.

The chain joins TRBV4-1 to TRBJ2-3; no reliable D call. The CDR3 totals 14 residues. Germline V gene data show CDR1 as MGHRA and CDR2 as YSYEKL. The germline V and J ends were trimmed by 0 bases and 0 bases, with 4 bases remaining between them. CDR3 amino acids: CASSQDASTDTQYF. CDR3 DNA: TGCGCCAGCAGCCAAGATGCCAGCACAGATACGCAGTATTTT.

This clonotype was counted a single time. The V and J genes are TRBV11-2 and TRBJ2-3; a possible D gene is TRBD1 (5 bases). The V gene lost 2 bases and the J gene lost 3 bases, with 6 bases spanning the gap. CDR1 SGHAT and CDR2 FQNNGV come from the germline V gene. CDR3 length: 13 residues. As DNA, the CDR3 is TGTGCCAGCAGCTTACAGGGAACAGATACGCAGTATTTT. Its translation: CASSLQGTDTQYF.

Remarks on this clonotype: One base away lies a much larger clone, so this may be a sequencing read error. This rearrangement joins TRBV4-2 to TRBJ1-2; unclear D gene. Trimming left V 5 bases short and J 8 bases short, with 15 bases between. From germline, CDR1 is LGHNA and CDR2 YNFKEQ. This CDR3 has 13 amino acids. The CDR3 loop reads CASSEPPQQGYTF. The CDR3 region has the DNA TGTGCCAGCAGCGAACCGCCTCAACAGGGCTACACCTTC.

Many counts were recorded for this clonotype. The rearrangement uses TRBV6-5 and TRBJ2-5, with TRBD2 matching over 7 bases. CDR1 and CDR2 from the germline V gene are MNHEY and SVGAGI. The V and J ends lost 8 bases and 3 bases, in that order; junction bases with no gene match: 12. CDR3 size: 15 residues. CDR3 sequence reads: CASANVGEGKETQYF. CDR3 sequence (DNA): TGTGCCAGCGCAAACGTCGGGGAGGGAAAAGAGACCCAGTACTTC.

This rearrangement joins TRBV12-3 or TRBV12-4 to TRBJ2-1, with D maybe TRBD2 (6 bases). V lost 2 bases and J 9 bases, leaving 14 bases between the germline ends. This CDR3 is built from 14 residues. In DNA form, the CDR3 reads TGTGCCAGCAGTTTAATGGAGGGAGGCAGTGAGCAGTTCTTC. Encoded protein: CASSLMEGGSEQFF.